The present T cell receptor beta chain was sequenced within a study of early T cells in non-severe SARS-CoV-2 infection. Study background: Unsorted whole-blood RNA was sequenced in bulk, leaving chains unpaired. Whole-study findings and limits: VDJdb-based matching was biased toward anti-spike CD8 responses and missed private and CD4 specificities.

The germline V gene encodes CDR1 KGHSH and CDR2 LQKENI. Trimming shortened V by 1 base and J by 8 bases, and 20 bases separated the two germline ends. The CDR3 covers 16 residues. This clonotype was detected ten times or more. Its specificity is unknown. The protocol attached unique molecular identifiers to individual cDNA molecules. Using its own MiXCR run on the 5' RACE reads, TCRdb lists one record per CDR3 protein. Among tens of thousands of distinct CDR3 sequences listed, nearly 4.5% were seen once. V gene TRBV18 combines with J gene TRBJ1-2; D not certain. The sequence was collected from an adult who was a healthcare worker with PCR-confirmed SARS-CoV-2 infection or an uninfected control (not recorded which). The specimen sequenced was whole blood. The CDR3 bases are TGTGCCAGCTCACCACGTCCAGGAGAGGATTTAGGAGGCTACACCTTC. Protein sequence: CASSPRPGEDLGGYTF.